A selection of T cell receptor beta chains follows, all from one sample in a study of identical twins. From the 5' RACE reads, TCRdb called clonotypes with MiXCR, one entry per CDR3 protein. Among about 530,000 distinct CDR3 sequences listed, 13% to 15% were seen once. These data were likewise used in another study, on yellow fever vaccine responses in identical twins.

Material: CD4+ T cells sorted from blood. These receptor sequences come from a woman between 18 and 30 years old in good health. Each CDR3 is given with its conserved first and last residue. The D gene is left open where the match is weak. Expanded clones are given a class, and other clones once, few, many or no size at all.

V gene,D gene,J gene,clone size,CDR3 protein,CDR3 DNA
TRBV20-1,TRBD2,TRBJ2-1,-,CGVEPSGGVDGEQFF,TGCGGGGTGGAGCCTAGCGGGGGGGTTGACGGTGAGCAGTTCTTC
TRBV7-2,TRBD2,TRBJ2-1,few,CASSLPNYRTSGANALYNEQFF,TGTGCCAGCAGCTTACCAAACTATCGGACTAGCGGGGCCAATGCGCTTTACAATGAGCAGTTCTTC
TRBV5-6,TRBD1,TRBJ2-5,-,CASSFADRVPETQYF,TGTGCCAGCAGCTTCGCCGACAGGGTCCCAGAGACCCAGTACTTC
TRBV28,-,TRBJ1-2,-,CASSTRRRGNWGGYTF,TGTGCCAGCAGCACCCGGCGCAGGGGAAATTGGGGTGGCTACACCTTC
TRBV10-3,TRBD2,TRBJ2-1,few,CAISRLAGVSYNEQFF,TGTGCCATCAGCCGCCTAGCGGGAGTATCCTACAATGAGCAGTTCTTC
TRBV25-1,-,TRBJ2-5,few,CASSALGSKVTQYF,TGTGCCAGCAGTGCGTTAGGGTCGAAGGTGACCCAGTACTTC
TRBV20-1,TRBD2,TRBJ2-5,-,CSARDPGLAVETQYF,TGCAGTGCTAGAGACCCGGGACTAGCGGTTGAGACCCAGTACTTC
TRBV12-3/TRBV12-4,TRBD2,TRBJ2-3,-,CASILGGGPSTDTQYF,TGTGCCAGCATCTTGGGGGGAGGGCCAAGCACAGATACGCAGTATTTT
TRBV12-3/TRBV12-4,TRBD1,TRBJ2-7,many,CASSLLVGDRIYEQYF,TGTGCCAGCAGTTTACTGGTCGGGGACAGGATCTACGAGCAGTACTTC
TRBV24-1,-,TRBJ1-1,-,CATSDLQRGLVNTEAFF,TGTGCCACCAGTGATTTGCAGAGGGGTTTGGTGAACACTGAAGCTTTCTTT
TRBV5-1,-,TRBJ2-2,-,CASSFEGGTGELFF,TGCGCCAGCAGCTTCGAAGGGGGCACCGGGGAGCTGTTTTTT
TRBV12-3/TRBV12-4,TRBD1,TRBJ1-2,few,CASSLTRTGVYGYTF,TGTGCCAGCAGTTTGACCCGAACAGGGGTTTATGGCTACACCTTC
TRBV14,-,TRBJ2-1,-,CASSPGPNYNEQFF,TGTGCCAGCAGCCCGGGACCGAACTACAATGAGCAGTTCTTC
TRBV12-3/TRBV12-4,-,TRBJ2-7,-,CASSLNLVLQYF,TGTGCCAGCAGTTTGAACCTCGTTCTGCAGTACTTC
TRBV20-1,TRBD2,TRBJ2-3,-,CSVKRGSLATDTQYF,TGCAGTGTTAAAAGGGGATCACTAGCGACAGATACGCAGTATTTT
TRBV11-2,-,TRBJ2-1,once,CASSPQGGFLGNEQFF,TGTGCCAGCAGCCCGCAGGGGGGCTTTCTAGGGAATGAGCAGTTCTTC
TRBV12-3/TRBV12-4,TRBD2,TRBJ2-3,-,CASSLPGLAGGVHTQYF,TGTGCCAGCAGTTTACCGGGACTAGCGGGAGGCGTTCATACGCAGTATTTT
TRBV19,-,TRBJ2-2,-,CASSRYGELFF,TGTGCCAGTAGTAGATACGGGGAGCTGTTTTTT
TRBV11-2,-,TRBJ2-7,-,CASSRHSGVDEQYF,TGTGCCAGCAGCCGTCACTCAGGGGTGGACGAGCAGTACTTC
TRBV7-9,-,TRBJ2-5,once,CASRHSTYQETQYF,TGTGCCAGCAGACATTCAACGTACCAAGAGACCCAGTACTTC
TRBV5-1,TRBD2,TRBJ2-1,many,CASSFTSGRRSYNEQFF,TGCGCCAGCAGCTTTACTAGCGGGAGGCGCTCCTACAATGAGCAGTTCTTC
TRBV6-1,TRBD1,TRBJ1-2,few,CASSGIGLDRGLGGYTF,TGTGCCAGCAGTGGGATCGGTCTGGACAGGGGGCTTGGTGGCTACACCTTC
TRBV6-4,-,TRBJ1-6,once,CASGGDRSSPLHF,TGTGCCAGCGGGGGGGATCGGAGTTCACCCCTCCACTTT
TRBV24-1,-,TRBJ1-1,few,CATSAAARTEAFF,TGTGCCACCAGTGCGGCGGCGCGCACTGAAGCTTTCTTT
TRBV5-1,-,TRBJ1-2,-,CASSSDPFANYGYTF,TGCGCCAGCAGCTCAGACCCGTTTGCTAACTATGGCTACACCTTC
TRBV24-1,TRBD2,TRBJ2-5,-,CATSDPTGGRETQYF,TGTGCCACCAGTGATCCCACGGGGGGAAGGGAGACCCAGTACTTC
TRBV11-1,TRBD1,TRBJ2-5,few,CASSFQDRGYQETQYF,TGTGCCAGCAGCTTTCAGGACAGGGGGTACCAAGAGACCCAGTACTTC
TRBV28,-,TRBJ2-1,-,CASGGAVITGYNEQFF,TGTGCCAGCGGGGGGGCTGTTATAACCGGGTACAATGAGCAGTTCTTC